This T cell receptor beta chain was captured by sequencing in a study of vaccination and CD4 T cells after COVID-19. Study as a whole: In culture, cells were exposed to overlapping spike peptides from SARS-CoV-2, HCoV-NL63, HCoV-OC43 and HCoV-229E.

A word on this clonotype: Its antigen is unknown.

Documented treatment: approximately nine-day PBMC culture with coronavirus spike peptide pools or control peptides (ViraFEST assay). The CDR3 sequence is 15 residues long. Germline V gene sequence: CDR1 SGHTA, CDR2 FQGNSA. Trimming took off 7 bases at V and 4 bases at J, with 20 bases between the two ends. Researchers used the Oncomine TCR Beta short-read assay to sequence DNA from cultured CD4+ T cells. The template was genomic DNA from cultured CD4+ T cells. TCRdb analysed the PCR reads with MiXCR anew, one entry per CDR3 protein. The table has roughly 23,000 distinct CDR3 sequences, approximately 67% seen once.

The genes are TRBV7-2 and TRBJ2-7, with D perhaps matching TRBD1 (5 bases). The receptor was isolated from a human donor who received a COVID-19 vaccine. The starting material was CD4+ T cells from blood, cultured in vitro, obtained after SARS-CoV-2 vaccination. The CDR3 DNA is TGTGCCAGCACAAAACAGGCTTCTCTAGAGTACGAGCAGTACTTC. This translates into CASTKQASLEYEQYF.